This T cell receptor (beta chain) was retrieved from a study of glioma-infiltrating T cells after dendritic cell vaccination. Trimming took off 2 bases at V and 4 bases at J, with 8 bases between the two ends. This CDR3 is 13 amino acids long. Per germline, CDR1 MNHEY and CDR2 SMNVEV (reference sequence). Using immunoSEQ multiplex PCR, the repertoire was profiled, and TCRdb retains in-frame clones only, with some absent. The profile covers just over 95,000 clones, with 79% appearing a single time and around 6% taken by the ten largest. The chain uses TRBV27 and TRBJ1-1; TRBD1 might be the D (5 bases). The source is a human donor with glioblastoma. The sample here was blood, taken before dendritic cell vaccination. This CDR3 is CASSLRGSTEAFF. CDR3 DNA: TGTGCCAGCAGTTTAAGGGGTAGCACTGAAGCTTTCTTT.